This T cell receptor (beta chain) was sequenced for a study of cytomegalovirus exposure and HLA in healthy donors. Findings and caveats of the study: TCR beta chain V- and J-gene trimming was linked, in a later analysis, to a missense variant in DCLRE1C.

60 Vbeta and 13 Jbeta primers were used in PCR. Some clones are missing from TCRdb's copy, which holds only in-frame ones; the method was immunoSEQ multiplex PCR. In the table there are approximately 150,000 clones, about 80% of which are singletons. This clone was observed a single time. What it binds is unknown. The V gene lost 8 bases and the J gene lost 5 bases, with 13 bases spanning the gap. This CDR3 spans 13 amino acids. Germline lookup yields CDR1 SGHTA and CDR2 FQGNSA. The clonotype comes from a woman aged 40 to 50 in good health and CMV-seronegative. The sequenced material came from PBMCs. The V call is TRBV7-2, the J call TRBJ1-5, with D possibly TRBD1 on 5 matching bases. The CDR3 bases are TGTGCCAGCGGAGGGGAGGACTATCAGCCCCAGCATTTT. The encoded protein is CASGGEDYQPQHF.